These 21 T cell receptor beta chains share one sample of origin, sequenced in a study of T cell repertoires in cytomegalovirus infection. Their antigens remain unidentified. One entry per CDR3 protein, called by TCRdb with MiXCR from the reads. The repertoire consists of 750,000 to 950,000 distinct CDR3 sequences, with almost 30% occurring once and the leading ten covering 13%. Source: cultured CD8+ T cells from PBMCs, taken from culture after CMV antigen stimulation. Source of these receptors: a human donor in good health (CMV status not recorded). Some clones in this sample may be carry-over from other donors' samples.

This clonotype has more than one count but fewer than ten. This chain joins TRBV6-5 and TRBJ2-1; 9 bases map to TRBD2. Germline-derived CDR1 and CDR2 are MNHEY and SVGAGI. CDR3 length: 16 residues. J gave up 7 bases and V 2 bases, and 9 bases lay outside the gene matches. The DNA of the CDR3 is TGTGCCAGCAGTTACATTGTCAAGAGCGGGGGGAATGAGCAGTTCTTC. Protein sequence: CASSYIVKSGGNEQFF.

The chain employs TRBV6-6 and TRBJ2-2; 9 bases fit TRBD2. Germline values: CDR1 MNHNY, CDR2 SVGAGI (reference sequence). The CDR3 extends over 16 amino acids. V was clipped by 1 base and J by 6 bases; unmatched bases: 6. In DNA, the CDR3 is TGTGCCAGCAGTTACTGGGCGGGGGGGCCCCCCGGGGAGCTGTTTTTT. This codes for CASSYWAGGPPGELFF.

J is TRBJ2-7 and V is TRBV6-2 or TRBV6-3; 7 bases are a match to TRBD2. CDR3 length: 16 residues. V dropped 0 bases and J dropped 3; count of bases not matched to a gene: 8. The germline V gene has CDR1 MNHEY and CDR2 SVGEGT. The CDR3 here is CASSYSTGRENYEQYV. The CDR3 DNA reads TGTGCCAGCAGTTACTCGACGGGGAGGGAGAACTACGAGCAGTACGTC.

As DNA, the CDR3 is TGTGCCATCAGGACAGGCGACTACGAGCAGTACTTC. Amino acid sequence: CAIRTGDYEQYF. V gene TRBV10-3 combines with J gene TRBJ2-7; weak D call: TRBD1 (6 bases). Germline V CDR1 and CDR2: ENHRY, SYGVKD. V was clipped by 6 bases and J by 3 bases, with 9 bases between them. The length of the CDR3 is 12 residues.

As DNA, the CDR3 is TGTGCCAGCAGCCCTCCCTCCGTCTACGAGCAGTACGTC. Protein sequence: CASSPPSVYEQYV. The chain recombines TRBV13 with TRBJ2-7; D is unresolved. The CDR3 covers 13 residues. CDR1 PRHDT and CDR2 FYEKMQ come from the germline V gene (reference sequence). V was trimmed by 5 bases and J by 3 bases, leaving 11 bases between them.

Notes on this clonotype: Just one base apart from a much larger clone, this may be a read error. The rearrangement links TRBV7-6 to TRBJ2-3, with 8 bases lining up with TRBD2. The CDR3 runs to 17 residues. Per germline, CDR1 SGHVS and CDR2 FNYEAQ. The V segment lost 1 base and the J segment 5 bases; nucleotides outside the gene matches: 11. The CDR3 is CASSLVRAGANRDTQYF. The DNA of the CDR3 is TGTGCCAGCAGCTTAGTCCGAGCGGGGGCCAATAGAGATACGCAGTATTTT.

This sequence joins TRBV4-1 and TRBJ2-7; the D gene is possibly TRBD1 (6 bases). From germline, CDR1 is MGHRA and CDR2 YSYEKL. The CDR3 runs to 14 residues. Trimming removed 3 bases from V and 9 bases from J, with 18 bases in between. The CDR3 bases are TGCGCCAGCAGCCAGGGGGCCAATCCGTTCGGGCAGTACTTC. It encodes CASSQGANPFGQYF.

The CDR3 sequence: CASSSGLAGAVTGELFF. The CDR3 DNA follows: TGTGCCAGCAGCTCCGGACTAGCGGGGGCCGTCACCGGGGAGCTGTTTTTT. The chain employs TRBV7-9 and TRBJ2-2; TRBD2 matches 13 bases. V gave up 4 bases and J gave up 4 bases; unmatched junction bases: 6. The length of the CDR3 is 17 residues. The germline V gene encodes CDR1 SEHNR and CDR2 FQNEAQ (reference sequence).

The chain employs TRBV9 and TRBJ1-5; TRBD1 might be the D (5 bases). V was pared by 4 bases and J by 3 bases, with 11 bases between. There are 14 residues in the CDR3. Germline V CDR1 and CDR2: SGDLS, YYNGEE. CDR3 nucleotides: TGTGCCAGCAGCATCACAGGAATCAATCAGCCCCAGCATTTT. This gives the protein CASSITGINQPQHF.

The rearrangement joins TRBV2 to TRBJ1-3; D unresolved. Germline loops: CDR1 SNHLY, CDR2 FYNNEI. V dropped 7 bases and J dropped 7 bases, with 11 bases sitting between them. This CDR3 has 12 residues. In DNA form, the CDR3 reads TGTGCCAGCACGGCCAGACGGAACACCATATATTTT. Translated: CASTARRNTIYF.

This clonotype has a count of ten or more. V usage is TRBV7-8 and J usage is TRBJ1-2; D is possibly TRBD1 (6 bases). Germline V gene data show CDR1 as SGHVS and CDR2 as FQNEAQ. Between the trimmed V and J ends, which lost 4 bases and 2 bases, there was a span of 14 bases. The CDR3 has 15 amino acids. CDR3 residues: CASSSGTQLNYGYTF. The CDR3 nucleotides read TGTGCCAGCAGCTCGGGGACACAACTCAACTATGGCTACACCTTC. Full variable domain (rest looked up from reference TRBV7-8 and TRBJ1-2): GAGVSQSPRYKVAKRGQDVALRCDPISGHVSLFWYQQALGQGPEFLTYFQNEAQLDKSGLPSDRFFAERPEGSVSTLKIQRTQQEDSAVYLCASSSGTQLNYGYTFGSGTRLTVV.

The chain employs TRBV6-1 and TRBJ2-4, with D possibly TRBD1 on 6 matching bases. Germline V gene lookup returns CDR1 MNHNS and CDR2 SASEGT. The CDR3 runs 17 residues. V was clipped by 6 bases and J by 0 bases, with 18 bases between them. The CDR3: CASSPDSILVAKNIQYF. Here the CDR3 DNA reads TGTGCCAGCAGCCCGGACAGTATTCTTGTAGCCAAAAACATTCAGTACTTC.

This clonotype was picked up a small number of times. The chain links TRBV12-3 or TRBV12-4 to TRBJ1-5, with a possible D match to TRBD1 (6 bases). CDR3 length: 14 residues. V lost 10 bases, J lost 1 base, and 14 bases lay in between. The CDR3 DNA reads TGTGCCACCCGGAGAGGGGGAAGCAATCAGCCCCAGCATTTT. Protein sequence: CATRRGGSNQPQHF.

The chain has TRBV7-8 and TRBJ1-1; TRBD1 matches 12 bases. Germline CDR1 reads SGHVS; CDR2 reads FQNEAQ. V lost 1 base and J lost 7; bases outside the gene matches: 25. The CDR3 has 22 amino acids. The chain's CDR3 is CASSLGVWDRGPERRGFIEAFF. The CDR3 nucleotides are TGTGCCAGCAGCTTAGGAGTATGGGACAGGGGGCCAGAGAGGAGAGGGTTTATTGAAGCTTTCTTT. Using reference TRBV7-8 and TRBJ1-1 for the parts outside the CDR3, the full variable domain is GAGVSQSPRYKVAKRGQDVALRCDPISGHVSLFWYQQALGQGPEFLTYFQNEAQLDKSGLPSDRFFAERPEGSVSTLKIQRTQQEDSAVYLCASSLGVWDRGPERRGFIEAFFGQGTRLTVV.

In its sample, this clonotype was seen a few times. The rearrangement joins TRBV27 to TRBJ1-2, with a weak D call TRBD1 (6 bases). The CDR3 extends over 14 amino acids. The germline V gene encodes CDR1 MNHEY and CDR2 SMNVEV (reference sequence). The V gene lost 4 bases and the J gene lost 7 bases, with 16 bases spanning the gap. The CDR3 DNA reads as TGTGCCAGCAGTTCCTTAGGGGGGTTGACTGGCTACACCTTC. This sequence encodes CASSSLGGLTGYTF.

The chain joins TRBV14 to TRBJ2-5; D unresolved. Germline V gene lookup returns CDR1 SGHDN and CDR2 FVKESK. Trimming shortened V by 1 base and J by 3 bases, and 9 bases separated the two germline ends. This CDR3 contains 14 residues. CDR3 DNA: TGTGCCAGCAGCCAAGCACCCACCGAAGAGACCCAGTACTTC. Encoded protein: CASSQAPTEETQYF.

This chain uses TRBV24-1 with TRBJ2-1; D not certain. The CDR3 loop spans 11 amino acids. Trimming took 8 bases from V and 5 from J, leaving 6 bases between them. Looked up from germline, CDR1 is KGHDR and CDR2 is SFDVKD. The DNA for the CDR3 is TGTGCCACCATAGGCGACAATGAGCAGTTCTTC. It codes for CATIGDNEQFF.

This clonotype has just a few counts. V is TRBV7-9 and J is TRBJ2-7; perhaps TRBD1 as D (6 bases). The CDR3 sequence is 16 residues long. Per germline, CDR1 SEHNR and CDR2 FQNEAQ (reference sequence). Deletions cut 5 bases from V and 3 bases from J, with 20 bases between. The CDR3 protein is CASSPLKGGLNYEQYV. The CDR3, as DNA: TGTGCCAGCAGCCCCCTAAAAGGGGGATTAAACTACGAGCAGTACGTC.

The chain links TRBV27 to TRBJ1-5, with D hard to call. There are 15 residues in the CDR3. The ends were cut back, 5 bases at V and 3 bases at J, with 14 bases in the middle. The germline CDR1 and CDR2 sequences are MNHEY and SMNVEV (reference sequence). The CDR3 protein is CASSPWANPNQPQHF. The CDR3 DNA reads TGTGCCAGCAGTCCTTGGGCCAATCCCAATCAGCCCCAGCATTTT.

V is TRBV6-5 and J is TRBJ1-1, with no clear D. V lost 9 bases and J 0 bases, leaving 5 bases between the germline ends. CDR1 and CDR2 (germline): MNHEY, SVGAGI. The length of the CDR3 is 11 residues. CDR3 amino acids: CASWMNTEAFF. Here the CDR3 DNA reads TGTGCCAGTTGGATGAACACTGAAGCTTTCTTT.

There are many counts of this clonotype. The V call is TRBV7-2, the J call TRBJ2-3; 10 bases fit TRBD2. V was pared by 2 bases and J by 6 bases, with 5 bases of the junction left unmatched. Germline loops: CDR1 SGHTA, CDR2 FQGNSA. The CDR3 contains 15 residues. CDR3 bases: TGTGCCAGCAGCTTAAGCGGGGGGGCCGGGGATACGCAGTATTTT. The encoded protein is CASSLSGGAGDTQYF.